Below, 9 T cell receptor beta chains from the same sample are listed, as sequenced in a study of cytomegalovirus exposure and HLA in healthy donors. PCR primers comprised 60 Vbeta and 13 Jbeta primers. Assay: immunoSEQ multiplex PCR; the TCRdb copy retains only in-frame clones and omits some. This table holds 130,000 or so clones, approximately 8.7% found once. Sequencing was carried out using PBMCs. These receptor sequences come from a man aged 35 to 55 in good health and CMV-seronegative.

This clone occurred a few times. V gene TRBV19 combines with J gene TRBJ2-6; 7 bases are shared with TRBD2. This CDR3 is built from 16 residues. Looked up from germline, CDR1 is LNHDA and CDR2 is SQIVND (reference sequence). With 3 bases clipped from V and 4 bases from J, the junction kept 6 bases outside the gene matches. CDR3 sequence reads: CASSIPLAAGANVLTF. CDR3 in DNA: TGTGCCAGTAGTATCCCCCTAGCGGCCGGGGCCAACGTCCTGACTTTC.

This clone was picked up a small number of times. The chain links TRBV4-2 to TRBJ1-2, with 10 bases matching TRBD1. This CDR3 has 15 amino acids. The germline CDR1 and CDR2 sequences are LGHNA and YNFKEQ. Germline trimming cut 3 bases from V and 10 bases from J; bases unmatched to any gene: 11. The CDR3 DNA reads TGTGCCAGCAGCCATCTCGGACAGGGGGGATACGACTACACCTTC. The encoded protein is CASSHLGQGGYDYTF.

The chain carries TRBV30 and TRBJ2-7; 7 positions agree with TRBD1. J gave up 4 bases and V 4 bases, and 7 bases lay outside the gene matches. The germline CDR1 and CDR2 sequences are GTSNPN and SVGIG (reference sequence). The CDR3 consists of 13 residues. The CDR3 sequence: CAWTRDSLYEQYF. The CDR3 DNA is TGTGCCTGGACTCGGGACAGCCTATACGAGCAGTACTTC.

This clone appeared a few times. The gene calls are TRBV5-6 and TRBJ1-4; TRBD1 matches 7 bases. The CDR3 loop spans 14 amino acids. J gave up 4 bases and V 4 bases, and 4 bases lay outside the gene matches. Germline V gene lookup returns CDR1 SGHDT and CDR2 YYEEEE. CDR3 region: CASSPRGVNEKLFF. CDR3 DNA: TGTGCCAGCAGCCCCAGGGGGGTTAATGAAAAACTGTTTTTT.

This chain joins TRBV7-9 and TRBJ1-2; TRBD1 matches 8 bases. There are 16 residues in the CDR3. Germline lookup yields CDR1 SEHNR and CDR2 FQNEAQ (reference sequence). V lost 4 bases and J lost 5; bases outside the gene matches: 12. CDR3: CASSSIGTGLLYGYTF. In nucleotides, the CDR3 is TGTGCCAGCAGCTCAATAGGGACAGGTCTACTTTATGGCTACACCTTC.

This clone was observed a few times. This rearrangement joins TRBV7-9 to TRBJ1-1; TRBD1 matches at 8 bases. The V gene end was trimmed by 3 bases and the J gene end by 3 bases; junction bases not matched to a gene: 3. The CDR3 sequence is 14 residues long. CDR1 and CDR2 (germline): SEHNR, FQNEAQ (reference sequence). CDR3 in DNA: TGTGCCAGCAGCTTTCAGGGGGCCGACACTGAAGCTTTCTTT. This encodes CASSFQGADTEAFF.

This clone was detected only a few times. The sample contains more than one DNA sequence encoding this CDR3. This rearrangement joins TRBV10-1 to TRBJ2-1, with unresolved D. Trimming left V 3 bases short and J 9 bases short, with 21 bases between. The V gene's germline CDR1 is WNHNN and CDR2 SYGVQD (reference sequence). This CDR3 has 16 amino acids. The CDR3 coding sequence is TGCGCCAGCAGTGACCTCGAGGCCGATCGGTATGGTGAGCAGTTCTTC. Translation gives CASSDLEADRYGEQFF.

The table lists this clone with a few counts. The V call is TRBV11-3, the J call TRBJ1-1, with 7 bases fitting TRBD1. The CDR3 runs to 15 residues. V lost 1 base to trimming and J lost 1 base; unmatched junction nucleotides: 3. Germline V gene lookup returns CDR1 SGHNT and CDR2 YENEEA. CDR3 DNA: TGTGCCAGCAGCTTAGGAGGGACAGCGAACACTGAAGCTTTCTTT. Amino acid sequence: CASSLGGTANTEAFF.

This clone occurred a few times. This chain uses TRBV6-5 with TRBJ2-7; TRBD1 agrees at 7 bases. Germline CDR1 MNHEY, CDR2 SVGAGI. J was trimmed by 5 bases and V by 5 bases; bases with no gene match: 6. This CDR3 is 13 amino acids long. The CDR3 DNA is TGTGCCAGCAGTAAACTACAGGGGAACGAGCAGTACTTC. As protein: CASSKLQGNEQYF.